The rows below give T cell receptor beta chains drawn from one sample of a study of blood T cells in healthy people across ages. TCRdb analysed the 5' RACE reads with MiXCR anew, one entry per CDR3 protein. The sample holds 650,000 to 700,000 distinct CDR3 sequences; 52% are singletons and the top ten take 13%. Sequencing was carried out using blood. These receptors all come from an elderly woman in good health. CDR3s include the opening cysteine and the closing phenylalanine or tryptophan. The D gene is left open where the match is weak. Only part of the rows carry a size: once, few, many, or a class if the clone is expanded.

CDR3 protein: CASTKAGTGEETQYF; CDR3 DNA: TGTGCCAGCACGAAGGCCGGGACAGGGGAAGAGACCCAGTACTTC; J gene: TRBJ2-5; V gene: TRBV18; D gene: TRBD1; clone size: NA
CDR3 protein: CASSLGTTYGEQYF; CDR3 DNA: TGCGCCAGCAGCTTGGGTACCACCTATGGGGAGCAGTACTTC; J gene: TRBJ2-7; V gene: TRBV5-1; D gene: NA; clone size: many
CDR3 protein: CASSLARFYKQYF; CDR3 DNA: TGTGCCAGCAGCTTAGCCCGTTTCTACAAGCAGTACTTC; J gene: TRBJ2-7; V gene: TRBV7-2; D gene: NA; clone size: NA
CDR3 protein: CASSKAGTGIAKNIQYF; CDR3 DNA: TGTGCCAGCAGCAAGGCCGGGACAGGGATAGCCAAAAACATTCAGTACTTC; J gene: TRBJ2-4; V gene: TRBV3-1; D gene: TRBD1; clone size: many
CDR3 protein: CASSLEGQIYEQYF; CDR3 DNA: TGCGCCAGCAGCTTGGAGGGACAAATCTACGAGCAGTACTTC; J gene: TRBJ2-7; V gene: TRBV5-1; D gene: NA; clone size: many
CDR3 protein: CSVLPLGGYEQYF; CDR3 DNA: TGCAGCGTGTTGCCCCTCGGAGGTTACGAGCAGTACTTC; J gene: TRBJ2-7; V gene: TRBV29-1; D gene: NA; clone size: many
CDR3 protein: CASSLGGIGEQFF; CDR3 DNA: TGTGCCAGCAGCTTGGGGGGAATAGGGGAGCAGTTCTTC; J gene: TRBJ2-1; V gene: TRBV5-5; D gene: NA; clone size: many
CDR3 protein: CATSLGGGYNSPLHF; CDR3 DNA: TGTGCCACCTCTTTAGGGGGCGGTTATAATTCACCCCTCCACTTT; J gene: TRBJ1-6; V gene: TRBV12-3/TRBV12-4; D gene: TRBD1; clone size: few
CDR3 protein: CASSQDGSRVWGYEQYF; CDR3 DNA: TGTGCCAGCAGCCAAGATGGGAGCAGGGTTTGGGGGTACGAGCAGTACTTC; J gene: TRBJ2-7; V gene: TRBV3-1; D gene: NA; clone size: NA
CDR3 protein: CASSQRAPGNHTQYF; CDR3 DNA: TGCGCCAGCAGCCAAAGAGCCCCGGGAAACCATACGCAGTATTTT; J gene: TRBJ2-3; V gene: TRBV4-1; D gene: NA; clone size: NA
CDR3 protein: CTSRTGKATNEKLFF; CDR3 DNA: TGCACCAGCAGAACAGGCAAGGCAACTAATGAAAAACTGTTTTTT; J gene: TRBJ1-4; V gene: TRBV1; D gene: NA; clone size: few
CDR3 protein: CSVGVVDTQYF; CDR3 DNA: TGCAGCGTTGGGGTGGTAGATACGCAGTATTTT; J gene: TRBJ2-3; V gene: TRBV29-1; D gene: NA; clone size: many
CDR3 protein: CASSPRDNQLVAKNIQYF; CDR3 DNA: TGTGCCAGCAGTCCACGGGACAACCAGTTGGTAGCCAAAAACATTCAGTACTTC; J gene: TRBJ2-4; V gene: TRBV27; D gene: NA; clone size: many
CDR3 protein: CASSLIAEETQFF; CDR3 DNA: TGTGCCAGCAGTTTAATAGCGGAAGAGACCCAGTTCTTC; J gene: TRBJ2-1; V gene: TRBV12-3/TRBV12-4; D gene: NA; clone size: NA
CDR3 protein: CSLRTYNEQYF; CDR3 DNA: TGCAGCCTCCGGACCTACAATGAGCAGTACTTC; J gene: TRBJ2-7; V gene: TRBV29-1; D gene: NA; clone size: few
CDR3 protein: CASSRISTDTQYF; CDR3 DNA: TGTGCCAGCAGCCGGATTAGCACAGATACGCAGTATTTT; J gene: TRBJ2-3; V gene: TRBV5-6; D gene: NA; clone size: few
CDR3 protein: CASLRDIQETQYF; CDR3 DNA: TGTGCCAGCCTCCGGGACATCCAAGAGACCCAGTACTTC; J gene: TRBJ2-5; V gene: TRBV2; D gene: NA; clone size: NA
CDR3 protein: CSARSMADTQYF; CDR3 DNA: TGCAGTGCTAGGTCTATGGCAGATACGCAGTATTTT; J gene: TRBJ2-3; V gene: TRBV20-1; D gene: NA; clone size: NA
CDR3 protein: CASSYSNLGARTRYGYTF; CDR3 DNA: TGTGCCAGCAGTTACTCGAATCTAGGTGCCAGAACCCGCTATGGCTACACCTTC; J gene: TRBJ1-2; V gene: TRBV6-5; D gene: NA; clone size: NA
CDR3 protein: CASSLARLRAEQFF; CDR3 DNA: TGTGCCAGCAGCTTAGCGCGTCTTCGGGCAGAGCAGTTCTTC; J gene: TRBJ2-1; V gene: TRBV7-9; D gene: NA; clone size: NA
CDR3 protein: CASSYGGNPSRGGAEAFF; CDR3 DNA: TGTGCCAGCAGTTACGGGGGGAACCCCTCCCGAGGGGGTGCTGAAGCTTTCTTT; J gene: TRBJ1-1; V gene: TRBV6-5; D gene: NA; clone size: many
CDR3 protein: CASSLRAGGPGDTQYF; CDR3 DNA: TGTGCCAGCAGTTTGAGAGCGGGGGGGCCGGGAGATACGCAGTATTTT; J gene: TRBJ2-3; V gene: TRBV12-3/TRBV12-4; D gene: TRBD2; clone size: many
CDR3 protein: CASSQGAGGYGYTF; CDR3 DNA: TGTGCCAGCAGCCAAGGCGCAGGGGGCTATGGCTACACCTTC; J gene: TRBJ1-2; V gene: TRBV3-1; D gene: TRBD1; clone size: NA
CDR3 protein: CATSGGGDSYNERFF; CDR3 DNA: TGTGCCACCAGTGGGGGAGGTGACTCCTACAATGAGCGGTTCTTC; J gene: TRBJ2-1; V gene: TRBV24-1; D gene: NA; clone size: NA
CDR3 protein: CASSYREGTGELFF; CDR3 DNA: TGTGCCAGCAGTTACAGGGAGGGAACCGGGGAGCTGTTTTTT; J gene: TRBJ2-2; V gene: TRBV3-1; D gene: NA; clone size: NA
CDR3 protein: CASSPRGGSGTQYF; CDR3 DNA: TGTGCCAGCAGCCCCCGCGGTGGGTCAGGGACCCAGTACTTC; J gene: TRBJ2-5; V gene: TRBV3-1; D gene: NA; clone size: few
CDR3 protein: CASRARVGDNNEQFF; CDR3 DNA: TGTGCCAGCAGGGCCCGGGTCGGGGACAACAATGAGCAGTTCTTC; J gene: TRBJ2-1; V gene: TRBV12-3/TRBV12-4; D gene: NA; clone size: NA
CDR3 protein: CATSRAGVLETQYF; CDR3 DNA: TGTGCCACCAGCAGAGCTGGCGTTCTCGAGACCCAGTACTTC; J gene: TRBJ2-5; V gene: TRBV15; D gene: NA; clone size: NA
CDR3 protein: CASSEVAGGLDEQYF; CDR3 DNA: TGTGCCAGCAGTGAAGTTGCGGGGGGGCTAGACGAGCAGTACTTC; J gene: TRBJ2-7; V gene: TRBV2; D gene: TRBD2; clone size: NA
CDR3 protein: CSARERTGNYGYTF; CDR3 DNA: TGCAGTGCTAGGGAGAGGACAGGGAACTATGGCTACACCTTC; J gene: TRBJ1-2; V gene: TRBV20-1; D gene: TRBD1; clone size: NA
CDR3 protein: CASSDDREVNTEAFF; CDR3 DNA: TGTGCCAGCAGTGATGACAGGGAAGTGAACACTGAAGCTTTCTTT; J gene: TRBJ1-1; V gene: TRBV6-2/TRBV6-3; D gene: TRBD1; clone size: once
CDR3 protein: CASSIPQGYEQYF; CDR3 DNA: TGTGCCAGCAGTATCCCACAGGGGTACGAGCAGTACTTC; J gene: TRBJ2-7; V gene: TRBV28; D gene: TRBD1; clone size: NA
CDR3 protein: CASSINRDTEAFF; CDR3 DNA: TGTGCCAGTAGTATAAACAGGGACACTGAAGCTTTCTTT; J gene: TRBJ1-1; V gene: TRBV19; D gene: NA; clone size: few
CDR3 protein: CASSLSRRSLTLQETQYF; CDR3 DNA: TGCGCCAGCAGCTTGAGTAGGCGGAGCTTAACTCTCCAAGAGACCCAGTACTTC; J gene: TRBJ2-5; V gene: TRBV5-1; D gene: NA; clone size: many
CDR3 protein: CASSVSVNSGANVLTF; CDR3 DNA: TGTGCCAGCAGTGTGTCGGTAAACTCTGGGGCCAACGTCCTGACTTTC; J gene: TRBJ2-6; V gene: TRBV2; D gene: NA; clone size: NA
CDR3 protein: CASSLRTRVTDTQYF; CDR3 DNA: TGTGCCAGCAGCTTACGGACTAGGGTCACAGATACGCAGTATTTT; J gene: TRBJ2-3; V gene: TRBV7-9; D gene: TRBD2; clone size: many
CDR3 protein: CASSLVWRENTGELFF; CDR3 DNA: TGTGCCAGCAGCTTGGTCTGGCGGGAGAACACCGGGGAGCTGTTTTTT; J gene: TRBJ2-2; V gene: TRBV5-6; D gene: NA; clone size: NA
CDR3 protein: CASSLEHATGELFF; CDR3 DNA: TGCGCCAGCAGCTTGGAGCATGCCACCGGGGAGCTGTTTTTT; J gene: TRBJ2-2; V gene: TRBV5-1; D gene: NA; clone size: few
CDR3 protein: CASSFRVEGDTQYF; CDR3 DNA: TGTGCCAGCAGCTTCCGGGTAGAGGGAGATACGCAGTATTTT; J gene: TRBJ2-3; V gene: TRBV7-3; D gene: NA; clone size: many
CDR3 protein: CASREDGARWNTIYF; CDR3 DNA: TGTGCCAGCAGAGAAGACGGGGCCCGATGGAACACCATATATTTT; J gene: TRBJ1-3; V gene: TRBV27; D gene: NA; clone size: NA
CDR3 protein: CASSFGLAGGYNEQFF; CDR3 DNA: TGCGCCAGCAGCTTCGGTTTAGCGGGAGGATACAATGAGCAGTTCTTC; J gene: TRBJ2-1; V gene: TRBV5-1; D gene: TRBD2; clone size: many
CDR3 protein: CASSQEGGLANTGELFF; CDR3 DNA: TGTGCCAGCAGCCAAGAAGGGGGACTGGCTAACACCGGGGAGCTGTTTTTT; J gene: TRBJ2-2; V gene: TRBV4-2; D gene: NA; clone size: NA
CDR3 protein: CACTTRLVNNEQFF; CDR3 DNA: TGTGCCTGCACCACCCGACTAGTTAACAATGAGCAGTTCTTC; J gene: TRBJ2-1; V gene: TRBV25-1; D gene: NA; clone size: NA
CDR3 protein: CSVERVYEQFF; CDR3 DNA: TGCAGCGTTGAAAGGGTTTACGAGCAGTTCTTC; J gene: TRBJ2-1; V gene: TRBV29-1; D gene: NA; clone size: NA
CDR3 protein: CASSLRQSSEQYF; CDR3 DNA: TGTGCCAGCAGCTTGAGACAGTCCTCCGAGCAGTACTTC; J gene: TRBJ2-7; V gene: TRBV7-9; D gene: NA; clone size: NA
CDR3 protein: CASSLTGVGLGEQFF; CDR3 DNA: TGTGCCAGCAGTTTAACGGGAGTCGGGTTAGGTGAGCAGTTCTTC; J gene: TRBJ2-1; V gene: TRBV12-3/TRBV12-4; D gene: NA; clone size: many
CDR3 protein: CASTPDSQKEAFF; CDR3 DNA: TGTGCCAGCACCCCGGATTCGCAGAAGGAAGCTTTCTTT; J gene: TRBJ1-1; V gene: TRBV9; D gene: NA; clone size: NA
CDR3 protein: CASSRDRNYGYTF; CDR3 DNA: TGTGCCAGCAGCCGAGACAGAAACTATGGCTACACCTTC; J gene: TRBJ1-2; V gene: TRBV3-1; D gene: NA; clone size: many
CDR3 protein: CASSYPDRGRGSTDTQYF; CDR3 DNA: TGTGCCAGCAGTTACCCTGACAGGGGGCGCGGGAGCACAGATACGCAGTATTTT; J gene: TRBJ2-3; V gene: TRBV6-6; D gene: TRBD1; clone size: many
CDR3 protein: CASSYSREDNEQFF; CDR3 DNA: TGTGCCAGCAGTTACTCCCGAGAGGACAATGAGCAGTTCTTC; J gene: TRBJ2-1; V gene: TRBV6-5; D gene: NA; clone size: NA
CDR3 protein: CSALRFNEQYF; CDR3 DNA: TGCAGTGCTCTCCGGTTCAATGAGCAGTACTTC; J gene: TRBJ2-7; V gene: TRBV20-1; D gene: NA; clone size: NA
CDR3 protein: CSARDNSLGRGQDEQYF; CDR3 DNA: TGCAGTGCTAGAGATAACAGTCTTGGCAGGGGGCAAGACGAGCAGTACTTC; J gene: TRBJ2-7; V gene: TRBV20-1; D gene: TRBD1; clone size: once
CDR3 protein: CASSVDSGEETQYF; CDR3 DNA: TGCGCCAGCAGCGTTGATAGCGGAGAAGAGACCCAGTACTTC; J gene: TRBJ2-5; V gene: TRBV5-1; D gene: NA; clone size: NA
CDR3 protein: CSAATSGSSYEQYF; CDR3 DNA: TGCAGTGCTGCAACTAGCGGGAGCTCCTACGAGCAGTACTTC; J gene: TRBJ2-7; V gene: TRBV20-1; D gene: TRBD2; clone size: NA
CDR3 protein: CASSPRTSRFGNEQFF; CDR3 DNA: TGTGCCAGCTCACCCCGGACTAGTCGGTTTGGGAATGAGCAGTTCTTC; J gene: TRBJ2-1; V gene: TRBV18; D gene: TRBD2; clone size: NA